The next 31 T cell receptor beta chains were all read from a single sample in a study of cytomegalovirus exposure and HLA in healthy donors. The method was immunoSEQ multiplex PCR; TCRdb's version includes in-frame clones alone and lacks a portion of them. Seen here are roughly 110,000 clones, 88% observed once, and the top ten hold about 1.8%. The sample taken for sequencing was PBMCs. The receptors were gathered from a woman between 18 and 29 years old in good health and CMV-seropositive.

J is TRBJ1-5 and V is TRBV11-2; 8 nucleotides agree with TRBD1. This CDR3 is built from 13 residues. V dropped 4 bases and J dropped 7; count of bases not matched to a gene: 3. In germline, CDR1 is SGHAT, CDR2 FQNNGV. In nucleotides, the CDR3 is TGTGCCAGCAGCTCAGGGGGCGGCCAGCCCCAGCATTTT. This gives the protein CASSSGGGQPQHF.

This clone was found a few times. V is TRBV2 and J is TRBJ2-1; 8 bases agree with TRBD2. Germline values: CDR1 SNHLY, CDR2 FYNNEI. The CDR3 totals 12 residues. J was trimmed by 4 bases and V by 9 bases; bases with no gene match: 2. DNA of the CDR3: TGTGCCAGTAGCGGGGATTACAATGAGCAGTTCTTC. This sequence encodes CASSGDYNEQFF.

This chain connects TRBV7-9 to TRBJ1-2; no clear D. The CDR3 contains 17 residues. The germline V gene has CDR1 SEHNR and CDR2 FQNEAQ (reference sequence). The V and J ends lost 4 bases and 8 bases respectively, with 26 bases between them. In DNA, the CDR3 is TGTGCCAGCAGCTCCCCGAACTCTCCGGGGTCGAGAGGAGGCTACACCTTC. Translated, it gives CASSSPNSPGSRGGYTF.

This clone was picked up one time. The CDR3 bases are TGTGCCACCACGCCCGGGACAGGAATTCAAGAGACCCAGTACTTC. Translation gives CATTPGTGIQETQYF. The V call is TRBV15, the J call TRBJ2-5; 8 bases align to TRBD1. J was trimmed by 2 bases and V by 7 bases; bases with no gene match: 9. This CDR3 contains 15 residues. Germline lookup yields CDR1 LNHNV and CDR2 YYDKDF (reference sequence).

The chain uses TRBV13 and TRBJ2-1; weak D call: TRBD1 (5 bases). From germline, CDR1 is PRHDT and CDR2 FYEKMQ (reference sequence). The CDR3 length is 15 residues. Trimming left V 5 bases short and J 7 bases short, with 18 bases between. This CDR3 reads CASSQGRGLWNEQFF. CDR3 nucleotides: TGTGCCAGCAGCCAAGGAAGGGGCCTTTGGAATGAGCAGTTCTTC.

The V call is TRBV5-5, the J call TRBJ2-5; maybe TRBD2 (6 bases). Looked up from germline, CDR1 is SGHKS and CDR2 is YYEKEE (reference sequence). The V gene lost 6 bases and the J gene lost 5 bases, with 20 bases spanning the gap. The CDR3 length is 15 residues. CDR3 protein: CASTDAGLISETQYF. CDR3 DNA: TGTGCCAGCACCGACGCTGGACTAATCAGCGAGACCCAGTACTTC.

V usage is TRBV19 and J usage is TRBJ1-1, with 9 bases aligning to TRBD1. The V segment lost 3 bases and the J segment 5 bases; nucleotides outside the gene matches: 4. In germline, CDR1 is LNHDA, CDR2 SQIVND (reference sequence). This CDR3 has 14 residues. CDR3 nucleotides: TGTGCCAGTAGTATGGGACAGGGTGGGACTGAAGCTTTCTTT. Its protein product is CASSMGQGGTEAFF.

The J gene is TRBJ1-6, the V gene TRBV7-9; D may be TRBD1 (6 bases). The CDR3 is 15 amino acids. V shed 5 bases and J shed 6 bases, with 14 bases lying between them. Germline-derived CDR1 and CDR2 are SEHNR and FQNEAQ (reference sequence). CDR3 loop: CASSHRDTTNSPLHF. The CDR3 nucleotides are TGTGCCAGCAGCCACCGGGACACAACTAATTCACCCCTCCACTTT.

The chain employs TRBV27 and TRBJ2-3, with D unresolved. Per germline, CDR1 MNHEY and CDR2 SMNVEV (reference sequence). Trimming pared 0 bases from V and 10 bases from J, leaving 11 bases between. CDR3 length: 13 amino acids. CDR3 region: CASSLSSGSAQYF. DNA for the CDR3: TGTGCCAGCAGTTTATCCTCAGGATCTGCGCAGTATTTT.

The chain carries TRBV19 and TRBJ1-1, with D possibly being TRBD1 (6 bases). The CDR3 totals 13 residues. The germline CDR1 and CDR2 sequences are LNHDA and SQIVND (reference sequence). V shed 5 bases and J shed 5 bases, with 12 bases lying between them. CDR3 DNA sequence: TGTGCCAGTAGTTTAGGTCAGGGGACTGAAGCTTTCTTT. This encodes CASSLGQGTEAFF.

V usage is TRBV6-1 and J usage is TRBJ2-7, with 7 bases matching TRBD2. J was trimmed by 0 bases and V by 0 bases; bases with no gene match: 5. The CDR3 consists of 16 residues. Per germline, CDR1 MNHNS and CDR2 SASEGT. The CDR3 bases are TGTGCCAGCAGTGAAGCGACTAGCCGGAACTCCTACGAGCAGTACTTC. Translation gives CASSEATSRNSYEQYF.

This chain joins TRBV28 and TRBJ2-5; 8 nucleotides match TRBD2. The V and J ends lost 5 bases and 1 base, in that order; junction bases with no gene match: 6. The CDR3 length is 15 residues. The germline gives CDR1 MDHEN, CDR2 SYDVKM. CDR3 sequence: CASSGSGAAQETQYF. The CDR3 nucleotides read TGTGCCAGCAGTGGTAGCGGGGCCGCCCAAGAGACCCAGTACTTC.

The V gene is TRBV19, the J gene TRBJ2-5; TRBD2 matches 14 bases. The CDR3 extends over 15 amino acids. Germline CDR1 is LNHDA and CDR2 is SQIVND (reference sequence). V gave up 4 bases and J gave up 2 bases; unmatched junction bases: 0. Written as DNA, the CDR3 is TGTGCCAGTAGTAGGACTAGCGGGGGGCAAGAGACCCAGTACTTC. Translating it yields CASSRTSGGQETQYF. Supplemented by reference TRBV19 and TRBJ2-5, the full variable domain reads DGGITQSPKYLFRKEGQNVTLSCEQNLNHDAMYWYRQDPGQGLRLIYYSQIVNDFQKGDIAEGYSVSREKKESFPLTVTSAQKNPTAFYLCASSRTSGGQETQYFGPGTRLLVL.

This rearrangement joins TRBV15 to TRBJ2-7, with D maybe TRBD1 (6 bases). Germline CDR1 LNHNV, CDR2 YYDKDF (reference sequence). Between the trimmed V and J ends, which lost 3 bases and 6 bases, there was a span of 12 bases. The length of the CDR3 is 13 residues. CDR3 DNA: TGTGCCACCAGCAGCCACAGGGCGCGCGAGCAGTACTTC. This codes for CATSSHRAREQYF.

The V gene is TRBV19, the J gene TRBJ2-1; the match to TRBD2 covers 10 bases. The trim removed 3 bases at V and 7 bases at J, leaving 12 bases unmatched. There are 17 residues in the CDR3. Germline values: CDR1 LNHDA, CDR2 SQIVND (reference sequence). The CDR3 loop is CASSMGSGGANINEQFF. CDR3 sequence (DNA): TGTGCCAGTAGTATGGGGAGCGGGGGGGCTAATATAAATGAGCAGTTCTTC.

J is TRBJ2-4 and V is TRBV9, with TRBD1 matching 8 bases. The junction had 12 bases not matched to a gene; V was cut back by 6 bases and J by 1 base. In germline, CDR1 is SGDLS, CDR2 YYNGEE. The CDR3 is 17 amino acids. The CDR3 DNA reads as TGTGCCAGCATTGATAACAGGGGGTTAAAGGCCAAAAACATTCAGTACTTC. Translated, it gives CASIDNRGLKAKNIQYF.

This chain connects TRBV9 to TRBJ2-5; TRBD1 matches at 9 bases. This CDR3 is 14 amino acids long. J was trimmed by 5 bases and V by 4 bases; bases with no gene match: 6. Looked up from germline, CDR1 is SGDLS and CDR2 is YYNGEE. The CDR3 DNA is TGTGCCAGCAGCCCTCGGACAGGGGTCGAGACCCAGTACTTC. This gives the protein CASSPRTGVETQYF.

In its sample, this clone was seen once. The chain combines TRBV7-2 with TRBJ2-2, with D perhaps TRBD2 (5 bases). V dropped 1 base and J dropped 5 bases, with 8 bases sitting between them. Germline CDR1 reads SGHTA; CDR2 reads FQGNSA. This CDR3 comprises 14 residues. The CDR3 DNA is TGTGCCAGCAGCTTAGGTCCGGGGACCGGGGAGCTGTTTTTT. Its protein product is CASSLGPGTGELFF.

The chain employs TRBV15 and TRBJ1-6; no definite D call. CDR1 and CDR2 (germline): LNHNV, YYDKDF (reference sequence). The CDR3 totals 14 residues. The V and J ends lost 1 base and 10 bases respectively, with 11 bases between them. CDR3 in DNA: TGTGCCACCAGCAGAGTAGGGAGGATGTCACCCCTCCACTTT. It is translated as CATSRVGRMSPLHF.

This sequence joins TRBV15 and TRBJ1-6; D may be TRBD1 (5 bases). Germline-derived CDR1 and CDR2 are LNHNV and YYDKDF (reference sequence). The CDR3 runs to 13 residues. Trimming stripped 6 bases from V and 7 bases from J, with 10 bases between. The CDR3 nucleotides are TGTGCCACCAGTGCGGCAGGGAATTCACCCCTCCACTTT. This gives the protein CATSAAGNSPLHF.

The rearrangement links TRBV10-3 to TRBJ1-5; no definite D call. CDR1 ENHRY and CDR2 SYGVKD come from the germline V gene. With 7 bases removed from V and 5 bases from J, the gap between germline ends came to 12 bases. The CDR3 extends over 13 amino acids. CDR3 in DNA: TGTGCCATCAAACCCCGAGTTGATCAGCCCCAGCATTTT. It encodes CAIKPRVDQPQHF.

The J gene is TRBJ2-7, the V gene TRBV28, with D tentatively TRBD2 (6 bases). The V end was cut by 8 bases, the J end by 0 bases, with 17 bases between. Germline values: CDR1 MDHEN, CDR2 SYDVKM. This CDR3 has 15 residues. The CDR3 DNA follows: TGTGCCAGCGGTGGAGGGCCGACGCTCTCCTACGAGCAGTACTTC. Its translation is CASGGGPTLSYEQYF.

This chain links TRBV11-2 with TRBJ2-3; 10 bases align to TRBD2. CDR1 is SGHAT, CDR2 FQNNGV, per germline. The V and J ends lost 4 bases and 2 bases, in that order; junction bases with no gene match: 9. The length of the CDR3 is 17 residues. CDR3 nucleotide sequence: TGTGCCAGCAGCTCCTTCGGACTAGCGGATGCCACAGATACGCAGTATTTT. Its translation is CASSSFGLADATDTQYF.

The rearrangement uses TRBV4-1 and TRBJ1-2; 9 bases map to TRBD1. V lost 4 bases and J lost 4; bases outside the gene matches: 7. This CDR3 region has 15 residues. Germline values: CDR1 MGHRA, CDR2 YSYEKL. The CDR3 here is CASSLGQGKVYGYTF. The CDR3, as DNA: TGCGCCAGCAGCCTAGGACAGGGGAAGGTCTATGGCTACACCTTC.

The chain links TRBV9 to TRBJ2-1, with D perhaps matching TRBD2 (5 bases). The CDR3 has 16 residues. V was pared by 0 bases and J by 0 bases, with 10 bases between. Germline V gene sequence: CDR1 SGDLS, CDR2 YYNGEE. CDR3 coding DNA: TGTGCCAGCAGCGTAGGGGGAGATAGCTCCTACAATGAGCAGTTCTTC. Translating it yields CASSVGGDSSYNEQFF.

The chain combines TRBV27 with TRBJ2-3; TRBD2 matches 9 bases. V was clipped by 4 bases and J by 0 bases; unmatched bases: 5. Germline CDR1 reads MNHEY; CDR2 reads SMNVEV (reference sequence). The CDR3 is 16 residues long. The CDR3 DNA sequence: TGTGCCAGCAGTTCCAGACTAGCGGAAAGCACAGATACGCAGTATTTT. Translating gives CASSSRLAESTDTQYF.

The rearrangement joins TRBV2 to TRBJ1-4; D call uncertain. Between the trimmed V and J ends, which lost 7 bases and 4 bases, there was a span of 19 bases. The V gene's germline CDR1 is SNHLY and CDR2 FYNNEI. The length of the CDR3 is 16 residues. CDR3 sequence reads: CASTTPRESVNEKLFF. The CDR3 DNA is TGTGCCAGCACGACCCCCCGGGAATCGGTTAATGAAAAACTGTTTTTT.

The chain couples TRBV7-2 to TRBJ2-1; 8 positions agree with TRBD2. This CDR3 has 14 amino acids. Germline CDR1 reads SGHTA; CDR2 reads FQGNSA. V shed 3 bases, J shed 8 bases, and the junction held 6 bases outside the gene matches. CDR3 bases: TGTGCCAGCAGCTTCGGGGGGGCTTTACATGAGCAGTTCTTC. Its protein product is CASSFGGALHEQFF.

The chain is built from TRBV11-2 and TRBJ1-2; D gene ambiguous. The germline CDR1 and CDR2 sequences are SGHAT and FQNNGV. CDR3 length: 14 amino acids. Trimming shortened V by 1 base and J by 8 bases, and 14 bases separated the two germline ends. CDR3 protein: CASSLGGGMVGYTF. The CDR3 DNA is TGTGCCAGCAGCTTAGGGGGAGGGATGGTCGGCTACACCTTC.

J is TRBJ2-5 and V is TRBV4-2; possibly TRBD2 for D (7 bases). The length of the CDR3 is 15 residues. The germline V gene encodes CDR1 LGHNA and CDR2 YNFKEQ. Trimming removed 0 bases from V and 4 bases from J, with 12 bases in between. The CDR3 loop reads CASSQDQAGAETQYF. The CDR3 DNA reads TGTGCCAGCAGCCAAGATCAGGCGGGGGCAGAGACCCAGTACTTC.

The chain has TRBV10-2 and TRBJ2-5; 10 positions agree with TRBD2. The CDR3 is made up of 15 amino acids. V lost 6 bases and J lost 5; bases outside the gene matches: 9. CDR1 is WSHSY and CDR2 is SAAADI in the germline V gene. The CDR3 nucleotides are TGCGCCAGCAGGGGGAGCGGGGGGGCGGGGGAGACCCAGTACTTC. Its translation is CASRGSGGAGETQYF.